The clone carrying this TCR beta chain showed up many times. Its antigen is undetermined. Germline CDR1 and CDR2: DFQATT and SNEGSKA (reference sequence). Trimming shortened V by 0 bases and J by 0 bases, and 6 bases separated the two germline ends. This CDR3 contains 14 residues. TCR alpha and beta CDR3 regions were amplified from RNA using iRepertoire nested multiplex PCR. TCRdb reprocessed the multiplex PCR reads with MiXCR, giving one entry per CDR3 protein. The sample gives roughly 120,000 distinct CDR3 sequences, around 23% of which show up once; 15% is in the top ten. These data originate in a study of glioma-infiltrating T cells. The study's findings and limits: Tissue-blood divergence was below expectation in non-neoplastic patients, above in gliomas.

Material for sequencing was glioma tissue, nonneoplastic brain tissue, or PBMCs (not recorded which). This sequence originates from a human donor with low-grade glioma or glioblastoma, undergoing nonglioma brain surgery, or in good health (not recorded which). The V gene is TRBV20-1, the J gene TRBJ2-1; weak D call: TRBD2 (5 bases). The chain's CDR3 is CSARDTSSYNEQFF. The CDR3 DNA reads TGCAGTGCTAGAGATACTAGCTCCTACAATGAGCAGTTCTTC.